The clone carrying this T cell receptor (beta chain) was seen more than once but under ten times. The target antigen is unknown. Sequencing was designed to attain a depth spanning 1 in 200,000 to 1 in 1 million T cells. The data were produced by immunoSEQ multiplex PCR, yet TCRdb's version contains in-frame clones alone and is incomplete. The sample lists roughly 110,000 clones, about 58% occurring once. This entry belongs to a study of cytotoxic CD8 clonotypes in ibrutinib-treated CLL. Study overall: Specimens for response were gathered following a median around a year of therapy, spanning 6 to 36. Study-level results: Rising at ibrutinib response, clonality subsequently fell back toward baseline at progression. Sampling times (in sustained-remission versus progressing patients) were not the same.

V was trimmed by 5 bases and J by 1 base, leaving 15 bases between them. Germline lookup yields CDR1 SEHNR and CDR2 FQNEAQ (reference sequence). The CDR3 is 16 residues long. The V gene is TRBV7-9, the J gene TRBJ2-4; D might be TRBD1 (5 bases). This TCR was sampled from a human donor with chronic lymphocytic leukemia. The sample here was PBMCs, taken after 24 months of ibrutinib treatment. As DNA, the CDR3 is TGTGCCAGCAGCCCGGACACCCCCGGGGCCAAAAACATTCAGTACTTC. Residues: CASSPDTPGAKNIQYF.